The 29 T cell receptor beta chains below all came from one sample that was sequenced in a study of identical twins. From the 5' RACE reads, TCRdb called clonotypes with MiXCR, one entry per CDR3 protein. The data contain some 260,000 distinct CDR3 sequences, over 13% of them singletons. Sequencing used memory (CD45RO+) T cells sorted from blood. These receptors were collected from a woman between 18 and 30 years old in good health.

This clonotype was recorded at least ten times. The rearrangement joins TRBV5-1 to TRBJ2-7; 8 bases are a match to TRBD1. Germline-derived CDR1 and CDR2 are SGHRS and YFSETQ. CDR3 length: 15 amino acids. J was trimmed by 6 bases and V by 4 bases; bases with no gene match: 12. CDR3 DNA: TGCGCCAGCAGCCCCGGTTGGACAGGGCCTACCGAGCAGTACTTC. As protein: CASSPGWTGPTEQYF.

The chain is built from TRBV20-1 and TRBJ2-3; D remains ambiguous. The germline V and J ends were trimmed by 5 bases and 2 bases, with 8 bases remaining between them. CDR1 and CDR2 from the germline V gene are DFQATT and SNEGSKA (reference sequence). This CDR3 comprises 12 residues. The DNA for the CDR3 is TGCAGTGCTGGGAAAAACACAGATACGCAGTATTTT. As protein: CSAGKNTDTQYF.

V and J are TRBV29-1 and TRBJ2-5, with 11 bases matching TRBD1. The J segment lost 5 bases and the V segment lost 0 bases, leaving 5 bases of the junction unmatched. Looked up from germline, CDR1 is SQVTM and CDR2 is ANQGSEA. CDR3 length: 15 residues. The CDR3 loop is CSVEDLDRGPETQYF. The CDR3 DNA reads as TGCAGCGTTGAAGATCTGGACAGGGGGCCGGAGACCCAGTACTTC.

This clonotype was seen a handful of times. The chain recombines TRBV7-9 with TRBJ2-7, with 8 positions matching TRBD2. After removal of 2 bases from V and 5 bases from J, the junction contained 5 bases not matched to a gene. This CDR3 spans 14 amino acids. Germline values: CDR1 SEHNR, CDR2 FQNEAQ (reference sequence). As DNA, the CDR3 is TGTGCCAGCAGCTTATCGGGGGGGCCCCACGAGCAGTACTTC. Amino acids: CASSLSGGPHEQYF.

This clonotype appeared a single time. V is TRBV20-1 and J is TRBJ1-1; a possible D gene is TRBD1 (6 bases). Germline V gene data show CDR1 as DFQATT and CDR2 as SNEGSKA (reference sequence). The CDR3 is made up of 12 amino acids. V was cut by 6 bases and J by 9 bases, with 17 bases left in between. The DNA of the CDR3 is TGCAGTGCCCGCCTTAGGGGGTCTAAAGCTTTCTTT. Translating gives CSARLRGSKAFF.

This clonotype was picked up many times. This chain uses TRBV6-5 with TRBJ2-3; D is uncertain. CDR1 is MNHEY, CDR2 SVGAGI, per germline. This CDR3 has 14 residues. Trimming removed 2 bases from V and 0 bases from J, with 6 bases in between. For the CDR3, the DNA is TGTGCCAGCAGTTACAGGGCTAGCACAGATACGCAGTATTTT. Encoded protein: CASSYRASTDTQYF.

The chain combines TRBV6-2 or TRBV6-3 with TRBJ2-2; 14 bases agree with TRBD2. Germline V CDR1 and CDR2: MNHEY, SVGEGT. The CDR3 sequence is 16 residues long. Trimming took 6 bases from V and 9 from J; bases not matched to a gene: 9. Written as DNA, the CDR3 is TGTGCCAGCAGAATCGCGACTAGCGGGAGGGGTCGGGAGCTGTTTTTT. Encoded protein: CASRIATSGRGRELFF.

A few counts support this clonotype. The chain has TRBV11-1 and TRBJ2-7; 12 positions match TRBD2. Trimming at V came to 1 base and at J to 2 bases, leaving 9 bases not matched to a gene. The CDR3 runs to 18 residues. The germline CDR1 and CDR2 sequences are SGHAT and FQDESV (reference sequence). This CDR3 reads CASSLGPGLAGPTYEQYF. Here the CDR3 DNA reads TGTGCCAGCAGCTTAGGCCCAGGACTAGCGGGACCTACCTACGAGCAGTACTTC.

This clonotype has only a few counts. The chain employs TRBV15 and TRBJ2-5; TRBD2 matches 14 bases. CDR1 is LNHNV, CDR2 YYDKDF, per germline (reference sequence). The CDR3 is 16 amino acids. The J segment lost 4 bases and the V segment lost 3 bases, leaving 4 bases of the junction unmatched. The CDR3 nucleotides read TGTGCCACCAGCAGGGGACTAGCGGGAGATGTAGAGACCCAGTACTTC. Translated: CATSRGLAGDVETQYF. Complete variable domain (other parts from reference TRBV15 and TRBJ2-5): DAMVIQNPRYQVTQFGKPVTLSCSQTLNHNVMYWYQQKSSQAPKLLFHYYDKDFNNEADTPDNFQSRRPNTSFCFLDIRSPGLGDTAMYLCATSRGLAGDVETQYFGPGTRLLVL.

This clonotype was found a few times. The chain employs TRBV6-1 and TRBJ2-7, with 9 bases fitting TRBD1. Germline V gene lookup returns CDR1 MNHNS and CDR2 SASEGT. With 1 base clipped from V and 1 base from J, the junction kept 5 bases outside the gene matches. This CDR3 comprises 16 residues. Written as DNA, the CDR3 is TGTGCCAGCAGTGAAGAAGGGACAGGGCTTTCCTACGAGCAGTACTTC. It yields the protein CASSEEGTGLSYEQYF.

This chain connects TRBV20-1 to TRBJ2-5; possible D gene TRBD2, 6 bases. Between the trimmed V and J ends, which lost 6 bases and 2 bases, there was a span of 13 bases. The CDR3 runs 13 residues. CDR1 DFQATT and CDR2 SNEGSKA come from the germline V gene (reference sequence). CDR3 region: CSAEGTRQETQYF. Written as DNA, the CDR3 is TGCAGTGCAGAGGGGACTCGGCAAGAGACCCAGTACTTC.

As for this clonotype: Being one base from a much bigger clone, this may be a read error. The chain has TRBV5-1 and TRBJ2-1; no clear D gene. Germline V gene lookup returns CDR1 SGHRS and CDR2 YFSETQ. CDR3 length: 15 residues. CDR3 residues: CVSSPMSHFNNEQFF. CDR3 bases: TGCGTCAGCAGCCCGATGTCCCATTTTAACAATGAGCAGTTCTTC.

This clonotype occurred a few times. The gene calls are TRBV5-1 and TRBJ1-4, with TRBD1 matching over 8 bases. The ends lost 4 bases at V and 1 base at J; junction bases unmatched: 6. The CDR3 length is 16 residues. Germline V lookup: CDR1 SGHRS, CDR2 YFSETQ. CDR3 residues: CASSVGQGGTNEKLFF. The CDR3 bases are TGCGCCAGCAGCGTTGGACAGGGTGGAACTAATGAAAAACTGTTTTTT.

This clonotype occurred a few times. The rearrangement joins TRBV5-1 to TRBJ2-2; unclear D gene. The CDR3 loop spans 14 amino acids. Germline V gives CDR1 SGHRS, CDR2 YFSETQ. V gave up 6 bases and J gave up 2 bases, with 11 bases separating them. CDR3 amino acids: CASILGSNTGELFF. The CDR3, as DNA: TGCGCCAGCATCCTGGGGTCAAACACCGGGGAGCTGTTTTTT.

This chain connects TRBV7-2 to TRBJ2-1; maybe TRBD1 (5 bases). The CDR3 runs 14 residues. V was clipped by 5 bases and J by 7 bases, with 15 bases between them. The germline V gene encodes CDR1 SGHTA and CDR2 FQGNSA. The CDR3 nucleotides are TGTGCCAGCAGCCGTTGGGCAGGGCCGAATGAGCAGTTCTTC. It yields the protein CASSRWAGPNEQFF.

This chain joins TRBV5-5 and TRBJ2-5, with 9 bases matching TRBD2. V lost 3 bases and J lost 3; bases outside the gene matches: 3. CDR3 size: 14 residues. From germline, CDR1 is SGHKS and CDR2 YYEKEE (reference sequence). The CDR3 loop reads CASSSVAGEETQYF. For the CDR3, the DNA is TGTGCCAGCAGCTCGGTAGCGGGGGAAGAGACCCAGTACTTC.

There are many counts of this clonotype. The chain joins TRBV11-3 to TRBJ2-3, with TRBD1 matching 8 bases. The CDR3 spans 16 residues. Germline CDR1 is SGHNT and CDR2 is YENEEA. J was trimmed by 1 base and V by 3 bases; bases with no gene match: 6. The CDR3 loop reads CASSLEDRDRTDTQYF. Here the CDR3 DNA reads TGTGCCAGCAGCTTGGAGGACAGGGACCGCACAGATACGCAGTATTTT.

This clonotype occurred a few times. V is TRBV11-3 and J is TRBJ1-1, with no clear D. Germline CDR1 and CDR2: SGHNT and YENEEA. V dropped 5 bases and J dropped 5 bases, with 12 bases sitting between them. This CDR3 has 13 amino acids. CDR3 coding DNA: TGTGCCAGCAGCCCGGACCTATGGACTGAAGCTTTCTTT. It codes for CASSPDLWTEAFF.

This clonotype was counted between two and nine times. The chain links TRBV20-1 to TRBJ2-7; the D gene is possibly TRBD1 (5 bases). Germline CDR1 reads DFQATT; CDR2 reads SNEGSKA (reference sequence). Trimming removed 2 bases from V and 4 bases from J, with 18 bases in between. This CDR3 has 15 amino acids. CDR3 DNA sequence: TGCAGTGCTAGATCCTCCAGGGCAAGAGAGTACGAGCAGTACTTC. It encodes CSARSSRAREYEQYF.

Many counts were recorded for this clonotype. This rearrangement joins TRBV12-3 or TRBV12-4 to TRBJ1-1; TRBD1 aligns across 8 bases. V gave up 8 bases and J gave up 4 bases; unmatched junction bases: 6. The CDR3 totals 13 residues. The CDR3 DNA is TGTGCCAGCCGTGGACAGGGAGGCACTGAAGCTTTCTTT. This translates into CASRGQGGTEAFF.

In this sample, this clonotype turned up a few times. The gene calls are TRBV2 and TRBJ1-1; 9 bases map to TRBD1. There are 14 residues in the CDR3. V shed 7 bases and J 5 bases; nucleotides not matched to a gene: 8. Germline V gene lookup returns CDR1 SNHLY and CDR2 FYNNEI. The CDR3 nucleotides read TGTGCCAGCATTATAGACAGGGGGGGAACTGAAGCTTTCTTT. Residues: CASIIDRGGTEAFF. Filled out from reference TRBV2 and TRBJ1-1, the complete variable domain reads EPEVTQTPSHQVTQMGQEVILRCVPISNHLYFYWYRQILGQKVEFLVSFYNNEISEKSEIFDDQFSVERPDGSNFTLKIRSTKLEDSAMYFCASIIDRGGTEAFFGQGTRLTVV.

The rearrangement joins TRBV14 to TRBJ2-7, with D tentatively TRBD2 (5 bases). V shed 2 bases and J shed 10 bases, with 15 bases lying between them. The length of the CDR3 is 13 residues. Per germline, CDR1 SGHDN and CDR2 FVKESK. CDR3 protein: CASSQNRGSGQYF. DNA for the CDR3: TGTGCCAGCAGCCAAAATCGGGGATCCGGACAGTACTTC.

This rearrangement joins TRBV3-1 to TRBJ1-5, with D hard to call. Germline values: CDR1 LGHDT, CDR2 YNNKEL (reference sequence). The V end was cut by 0 bases, the J end by 8 bases, with 5 bases between. The CDR3 runs to 12 residues. CDR3 bases: TGTGCCAGCAGCCAAGATAGTAAGCCCCAGCATTTT. Its translation is CASSQDSKPQHF.

The table lists this clonotype with many counts. The chain joins TRBV5-1 to TRBJ2-1; 10 bases match TRBD2. The germline V gene has CDR1 SGHRS and CDR2 YFSETQ. V gave up 0 bases and J gave up 4 bases; unmatched junction bases: 4. The CDR3 is 16 residues long. The CDR3 is CASSLVASGSYNEQFF. CDR3 in DNA: TGCGCCAGCAGCTTGGTGGCTAGCGGGAGTTACAATGAGCAGTTCTTC.

The chain joins TRBV6-1 to TRBJ2-1; the D is unclear. This CDR3 is built from 17 residues. With 5 bases removed from V and 0 bases from J, the gap between germline ends came to 17 bases. Germline lookup yields CDR1 MNHNS and CDR2 SASEGT. The CDR3 loop is CASSPIVTVSSYNEQFF. In nucleotides, the CDR3 is TGTGCCAGCAGTCCTATCGTGACCGTAAGCTCCTACAATGAGCAGTTCTTC.

This clonotype was seen ten or more times. The CDR3, as DNA: TGTGCCAGCAGCCAAAGTGATTCGGAGATCGGGGAGCTGTTTTTT. The encoded protein is CASSQSDSEIGELFF. V and J are TRBV3-1 and TRBJ2-2; D gene ambiguous. Trimming took 2 bases from V and 7 from J, leaving 14 bases between them. CDR3 length: 15 amino acids. Germline values: CDR1 LGHDT, CDR2 YNNKEL (reference sequence).

This clonotype was observed a few times. This chain links TRBV5-5 with TRBJ2-3; unclear D gene. The CDR3 spans 14 residues. Looked up from germline, CDR1 is SGHKS and CDR2 is YYEKEE (reference sequence). V shed 0 bases and J shed 7 bases, with 12 bases lying between them. CDR3 DNA sequence: TGTGCCAGCAGCTTGGAGCCCCCCCGGCATACGCAGTATTTT. Residues: CASSLEPPRHTQYF.

This chain links TRBV20-1 with TRBJ2-2; 7 bases fit TRBD2. J was trimmed by 7 bases and V by 6 bases; bases with no gene match: 17. CDR1 DFQATT and CDR2 SNEGSKA come from the germline V gene (reference sequence). The CDR3 sequence is 16 residues long. CDR3 loop: CSASYLAGRGRGELFF. The CDR3, as DNA: TGCAGTGCAAGTTATTTAGCGGGCAGAGGCCGCGGGGAGCTGTTTTTT.

This clonotype was found many times. This chain uses TRBV4-2 with TRBJ2-5, with D perhaps TRBD1 (6 bases). This CDR3 has 15 amino acids. V dropped 4 bases and J dropped 2 bases, with 14 bases sitting between them. CDR1 is LGHNA, CDR2 YNFKEQ, per germline. Here the CDR3 DNA reads TGTGCCAGCAGCCGCTTAGAGGGGGATCAAGAGACCCAGTACTTC. Its protein product is CASSRLEGDQETQYF.